This T cell receptor (beta chain) was observed in a study of low-dose radiotherapy and immunotherapy resistance in tumors. As for the study in general: 1 Gy per fraction was delivered to Cohort 2 every two weeks, for 13 Gy total over 26 weeks. Study patients were administered oral aspirin at 300 mg daily for four cycles from cycle 1 day 1.

Time point denoted: before trial treatment. Each patient who was eligible had an advanced solid tumor with no tumor-infiltrating lymphocytes. Gene-specific TRAV and TRBV primers were used for first-strand cDNA, covering alpha and beta chains. TCRs were amplified for roughly 20 PCR cycles with a constant-region primer and V-primer adapter. Researchers amplified the isolated mRNA using in vitro transcription. One entry per CDR3 protein, called by TCRdb with MiXCR from the reads. In the table there are 45,000 to 75,000 distinct CDR3 sequences, 25% of which are singletons. The CDR3 has 15 amino acids. Germline CDR1 and CDR2: LNHDA and SQIVND (reference sequence). V was cut by 5 bases and J by 2 bases, with 13 bases left in between. This clonotype was seen at least ten times.

This specimen consisted of PBMCs, obtained before treatment. The chain joins TRBV19 to TRBJ1-5, with D unclear. The receptor comes from a male donor with prostate cancer. In DNA form, the CDR3 reads TGTGCCAGTAGTTTGGGTCGGGCTGGCAATCAGCCCCAGCATTTT. This translates into CASSLGRAGNQPQHF.